This TCR beta chain appears in the sequencing data of a study of shared clonotypes between healthy human individuals (dated by TCRdb to about 2020). Describing the broader study: A few men and two women, aged 18 to 49 years, made up the cohort. Per donor, three plates each were used for CD4 naive and CD4 memory, two for CD8 naive, and one for CD8 memory. The study deeply sequenced blood TCR repertoires of 5 or 6 healthy adults to estimate repertoire size and the extent of clonotype sharing between individuals. To increase sequencing depth and limit assay-specific biases, different laboratories used diverse techniques to prepare libraries and sequence TCR repertoires. Leukapheresis yielded between about 0.9 and 10 billion PBMCs per donor.

The donors were healthy, HIV-negative adults with no recently reported acute infections or vaccinations. Only Caucasian adults living in Nashville, Tennessee, USA were represented among the donors. CD4+ T cells were enriched by magnetic negative selection, after which naive cells were positively selected on CD45RA and the negative fraction was taken as the memory subset. After blood collection by leukapheresis, PBMCs were isolated using Ficoll-Histopaque density gradient centrifugation and then cryopreserved in the vapor phase of liquid nitrogen. Purity and quantity of every magnetically sorted T cell population were checked by analytical flow cytometry. Each sorted fraction had its genomic DNA isolated and then quantified by UV absorbance on a Nanodrop 2000c. Study-level results and caveats: Compared with non-shared clonotypes, clonotypes shared by all four sorted-subset donors had higher generation probabilities. Even with the large sequencing depth, rarefaction of the sorted-subset datasets indicated that sequencing was incomplete. The genetic and exposure-history diversity represented was limited by the small number of donors. Sampling was restricted to blood, and TCR repertoires in tissues likely differ from the TCR repertoires found in blood. Naive subsets generally had larger estimated clonotype richness than memory subsets did. Across several donors, approximately 5% of naive CD4, around 3.5% of naive CD8, approximately 2.5% of memory CD4, and over 0.35% of memory CD8 clonotypes were shared. Pairwise subsampling indicated that sequencing depth was expected to affect the degree of clonotype sharing among donors.

Of note for this clone: Its antigen is unknown. Base qualities are not recorded, but no much larger clone differs from it by a single base.

Using the deep immunoSEQ assay, TCR CDR3 regions were amplified from genomic DNA by multiplex PCR. Extracted genomic DNA from each cell subset was spread evenly across all wells of several immunoSEQ 96-well plates, with each plate serving as a replicate. Each replicate PCR for sorted subsets received roughly 0.2 ug genomic DNA, equal to roughly 30,000 T cell genomes. The purified libraries were quantified using a Qubit 3.0 fluorometer, sized with a Bioanalyzer 2100, and then quantified again using the KAPA Library Quantification kit. A separate single-read 150-cycle Illumina NextSeq 550 flow cell was used to sequence each immunoSEQ 96-well plate. Under the source paper's analysis protocol: The immunoSEQ output contained only junctional sequences without quality scores, so filtering could not match that applied to full-length reads. Sequences were annotated with PyIR, a Python wrapper for IgBLAST v1.9, and V/J genes and CDR3 were assigned using IMGT germline references. Any read was removed if the V/J assignment was weak (E-value above 1e-6), the CDR3 was missing, or the read contained stop codons, out-of-frame junctions, or ambiguous translated residues. V3J clonotypes were defined as sequences sharing the same inferred V gene, J gene, and CDR3 amino acid sequence. Percentage overlap between repertoires was calculated by dividing the number of shared unique clonotypes by the size of the smaller repertoire. Three approaches were used to assess repertoire richness: RTK rarefaction, the Chao1 estimator, and Recon v2.1 estimates of unobserved clonotypes. Generation probabilities were computed with OLGA for all TCRbeta clonotypes obtained by the gDNA method from a few donors. What TCRdb holds here is the immuneACCESS table cut down to in-frame rearrangements. Part of the clones is not present; checked against another copy, under half of the missing clones reflect an unresolved V gene, and the others are unexplained. V and J calls and clone size are copied from that table; D and trimming were computed from the DNA. The sample table holds roughly 640,000 clones, of which 97% were seen once. Of the sample, 0.045% to 0.06% falls within the top ten clones.

The CDR3 goes from the cysteine to the phenylalanine over 18 residues. The DNA shown is the 54-base CDR3, in frame from base 1. After removal of 2 bases from V and 4 bases from J, the junction retains 12 bases not matched to a gene. As encoded in the germline V gene, CDR1 is SGHTS while CDR2 is YDEGEE. The rearranged segments are TRBV5-8 and TRBJ2-2, with 9 middle bases fitting TRBD1. Source material: naive CD4+ T cells sorted from blood. Interpreted using the paper, the cell subset or site label stands for: CD45RA+ positively selected. This sequence originates from a woman younger than 45 in good health. The bases read TGTGCCAGCAGCTTCCTCCCCGGGACAGGGAGTAGCACCGGGGAGCTGTTTTTT. This is translated as CASSFLPGTGSSTGELFF.